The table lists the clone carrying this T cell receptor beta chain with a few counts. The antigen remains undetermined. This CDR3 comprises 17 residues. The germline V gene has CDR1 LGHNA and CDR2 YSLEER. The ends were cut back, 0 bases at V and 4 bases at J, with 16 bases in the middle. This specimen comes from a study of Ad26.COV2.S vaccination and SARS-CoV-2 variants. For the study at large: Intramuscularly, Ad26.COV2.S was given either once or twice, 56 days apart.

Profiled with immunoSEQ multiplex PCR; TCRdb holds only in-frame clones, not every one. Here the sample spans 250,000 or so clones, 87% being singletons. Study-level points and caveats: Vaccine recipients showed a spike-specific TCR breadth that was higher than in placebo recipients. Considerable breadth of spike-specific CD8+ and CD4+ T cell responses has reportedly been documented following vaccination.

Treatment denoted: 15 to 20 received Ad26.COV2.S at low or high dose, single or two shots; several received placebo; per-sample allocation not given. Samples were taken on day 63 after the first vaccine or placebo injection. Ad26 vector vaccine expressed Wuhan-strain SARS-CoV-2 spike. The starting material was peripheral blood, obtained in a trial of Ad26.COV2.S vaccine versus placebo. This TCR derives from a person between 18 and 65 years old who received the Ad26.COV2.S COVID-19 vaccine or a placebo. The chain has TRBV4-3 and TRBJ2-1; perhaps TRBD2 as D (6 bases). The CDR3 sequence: CASSQDLASGHYNEQFF. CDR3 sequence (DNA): TGCGCCAGCAGCCAAGATCTGGCGAGCGGGCATTACAATGAGCAGTTCTTC.